This T cell receptor beta chain originates from a study of T cell clonotyping in hematopoietic cell transplantation. Study information: Recipient samples before transplant were obtained post-cytoreduction. Whole-study findings and limits: Few recipient clonotypes overlapped donors; over 97% were de novo at given depth.

Time point denoted: recipient sample about 28 days before transplant, after cytoreduction. Recipients were bled about 28 days pretransplant and at posttransplant days 30, 100, 180. A word on this clone: Its target is not known.

V gave up 2 bases and J gave up 11 bases; unmatched junction bases: 6. Germline loops: CDR1 SGHNT, CDR2 YYREEE (reference sequence). The CDR3 is made up of 13 amino acids. Sequenced by immunoSEQ multiplex PCR; TCRdb stores in-frame clones only, minus some. The table records roughly 30,000 clones, roughly 91% of them present only once. The sequence was collected from a man aged 50 or older with acute myeloid leukemia. Some clones in this sample may be carry-over from other donors' samples. The V gene is TRBV5-4, the J gene TRBJ2-7, with 11 positions matching TRBD2. This material consisted of peripheral blood mononuclear cells, taken before stem cell transplant. CDR3 in amino acids: CASSFSLAGEEYF. The CDR3 nucleotides read TGTGCCAGCAGCTTTTCACTAGCGGGGGAGGAGTACTTC. The full variable domain, its missing parts supplied by reference TRBV5-4 and TRBJ2-7, is ETGVTQSPTHLIKTRGQQVTLRCSSQSGHNTVSWYQQALGQGPQFIFQYYREEENGRGNFPPRFSGLQFPNYSSELNVNALELDDSALYLCASSFSLAGEEYFGPGTRLTVT.